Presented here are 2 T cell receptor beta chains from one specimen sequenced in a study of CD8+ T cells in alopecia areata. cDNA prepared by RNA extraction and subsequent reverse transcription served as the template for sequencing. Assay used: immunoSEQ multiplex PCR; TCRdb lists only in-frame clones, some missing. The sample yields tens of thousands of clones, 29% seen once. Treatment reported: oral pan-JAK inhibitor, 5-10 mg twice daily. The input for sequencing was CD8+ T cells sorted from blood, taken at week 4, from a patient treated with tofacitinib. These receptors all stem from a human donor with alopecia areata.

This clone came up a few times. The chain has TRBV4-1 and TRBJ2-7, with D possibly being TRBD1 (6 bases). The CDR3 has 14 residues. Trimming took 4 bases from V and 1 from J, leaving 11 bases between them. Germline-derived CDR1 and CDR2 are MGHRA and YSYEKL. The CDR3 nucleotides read TGCGCCAGCAGCCTATTGCAGGGGTCCTACGAGCAGTACTTC. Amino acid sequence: CASSLLQGSYEQYF.

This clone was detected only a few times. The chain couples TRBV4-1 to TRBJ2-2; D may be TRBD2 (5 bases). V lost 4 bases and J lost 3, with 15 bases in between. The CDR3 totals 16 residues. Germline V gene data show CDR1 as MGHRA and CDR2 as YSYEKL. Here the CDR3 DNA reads TGCGCCAGCAGCCCTCGACCCCCCGGGGACACCGGGGAGCTGTTTTTT. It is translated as CASSPRPPGDTGELFF.